Listed below are T cell receptor beta chains from one sample, sequenced in a study of blood T cell repertoires in COVID-19. Sequenced by immunoSEQ multiplex PCR; TCRdb stores in-frame clones only, minus some. This table has a few hundred thousand clones, roughly nine tenths appearing once. Sequencing was done on a sample of PBMCs or T cells enriched from blood (not recorded which). The receptor source for this set is a woman in her forties who had been exposed to COVID-19. CDR3s include the opening cysteine and the closing phenylalanine or tryptophan. D genes are given only for firm matches. Some rows mark clone size as missing; the rest say once, few, many or name a class of expanded clone.

TRBV19,TRBD2,TRBJ2-1,.,CASRVTSGIYNEQFF,TGTGCCAGTAGGGTAACTAGCGGGATCTACAATGAGCAGTTCTTC
TRBV2,.,TRBJ1-3,.,CASNPGNSGNTIYF,TGTGCCAGCAATCCGGGAAACTCTGGAAACACCATATATTTT
TRBV9,.,TRBJ1-3,.,CASSVGTAISGNTIYF,TGTGCCAGCAGCGTAGGCACAGCCATCTCTGGAAACACCATATATTTT
TRBV27,.,TRBJ1-2,.,CASTPDRRGYTF,TGTGCCAGCACCCCGGACAGAAGGGGCTACACCTTC
TRBV27,.,TRBJ1-2,.,CASSDRLNYGYTF,TGTGCCAGCAGTGACAGGCTTAACTATGGCTACACCTTC
TRBV19,.,TRBJ1-1,once,CASSEHRDISSEAFF,TGTGCCAGTAGTGAACATCGGGACATTAGTTCTGAAGCTTTCTTT
TRBV5-4,.,TRBJ2-7,few,CASSLDRMNEQYF,TGTGCCAGCAGCTTGGACAGGATGAACGAGCAGTACTTC
TRBV7-9,TRBD1,TRBJ2-5,.,CASSGGQYQETQYF,TGTGCCAGCAGCGGGGGACAGTACCAAGAGACCCAGTACTTC
TRBV3-1/TRBV3-2,TRBD1,TRBJ2-7,.,CASSSRQGPYEQYF,TGTGCCAGCAGCTCAAGACAGGGACCCTACGAGCAGTACTTC
TRBV5-1,TRBD2,TRBJ2-1,.,CASGGRGVSNEQFF,TGCGCCAGCGGAGGGAGGGGAGTAAGCAATGAGCAGTTCTTC
TRBV6-4,.,TRBJ1-3,.,CASWGGGNTIYF,TGTGCCAGCTGGGGGGGTGGAAACACCATATATTTT
TRBV6-5,TRBD1,TRBJ2-7,.,CASSTSTGGEQYF,TGTGCCAGCAGTACATCGACAGGGGGCGAGCAGTACTTC